This TCR beta chain comes out of a study of blood T cell repertoires in COVID-19. About the study: PBMCs, B-cell-depleted T cells, or T cells were the source of the cDNA or gDNA that made up the material.

V lost 6 bases to trimming and J lost 2 bases, with 11 bases between them. This CDR3 contains 15 residues. CDR1 and CDR2 (germline): MNHEY, SVGAGI. Participants, 18 to 89 years old, spanned approximately 25 US areas. In Cohort 3, a recovered donor had either two negative PCRs, clearance, or symptom resolution. Original processing notes: Amplification from reference gene primers served as the basis for estimated nucleated cell counts. Here immunoSEQ multiplex PCR was the method, and the copy in TCRdb shows in-frame clones only, minus some. D and trimming come from the DNA, and the V and J calls and clone size come from that table. The table shows more than 400,000 clones, with roughly 87% occurring only once.

The chain joins TRBV6-5 to TRBJ2-6; TRBD2 is a possible D gene (5 bases). The sequenced material came from PBMCs or T cells enriched from blood (not recorded which). The clonotype comes from a woman in her late teens or twenties who had recovered from COVID-19. The CDR3 sequence is CASSPGRAGANVLTF. CDR3 coding DNA: TGTGCCAGCAGCCCCGGGCGGGCTGGGGCCAACGTCCTGACTTTC.